Ten or more counts support the clone carrying this T cell receptor (beta chain). Its cognate antigen is unknown. Authors' analysis steps: The study built a papillary thyroid cancer distant-metastasis classifier from CDR3 differences across clinicopathological groups. Via MiXCR, TCRdb re-called the PCR reads. TCRdb, rather than the study authors, made the V and J calls. The sample holds 37,000 or so clones, roughly a sixth seen once. This record comes from a study of metastatic and nonmetastatic thyroid tumors. Study details: Samples came from malignant and benign thyroid patients, and repertoires were compared across blood and tumor or nodule tissue. Study-wide results and caveats: According to reports, the diversity of TCR beta was significantly higher in malignant thyroid tumors than in benign nodules, and this held in both blood and tumor samples.

The germline V gene has CDR1 MGHRA and CDR2 YSYEKL. The CDR3 length is 15 residues. The J segment lost 1 base and the V segment lost 4 bases, leaving 6 bases of the junction unmatched. There were no patients who had received any treatment before thyroid surgery. Sequencing was carried out using blood. The chain is built from TRBV4-1 and TRBJ2-5; 7 bases line up with TRBD1. The TCR sequence derives from a female donor with papillary thyroid cancer or a benign thyroid nodule (not recorded which). Some clones in this sample may be carry-over from other donors' samples. The CDR3 is CASSLSGQAQETQYF. The CDR3 coding sequence is TGCGCCAGCAGCCTTTCCGGACAGGCCCAAGAGACCCAGTACTTC.